These 31 T cell receptor beta chains share one sample of origin, sequenced in a study of blood T cell repertoires in COVID-19. The table came from immunoSEQ multiplex PCR; TCRdb's copy has only in-frame clones and leaves some out. The repertoire holds 160,000 or so clones, with 70% to 90% as singletons. The sample consisted of peripheral blood. The receptors derive from an older woman with acute or convalescent COVID-19.

The chain recombines TRBV5-8 with TRBJ2-6; 7 bases line up with TRBD1. Germline trimming cut 4 bases from V and 2 bases from J; bases unmatched to any gene: 6. The V gene's germline CDR1 is SGHTS and CDR2 YDEGEE. The length of the CDR3 is 16 residues. Here the CDR3 reads CASSPGQAAGANVLTF. Here the CDR3 DNA reads TGTGCCAGCAGCCCAGGACAGGCCGCTGGGGCCAACGTCCTGACTTTC.

V is TRBV18 and J is TRBJ1-1, with a weak D call TRBD1 (5 bases). Germline values: CDR1 KGHSH, CDR2 LQKENI. CDR3 length equals 14 residues. The germline V and J ends were trimmed by 6 bases and 4 bases, with 15 bases remaining between them. CDR3 protein: CASSQGRLSTEAFF. DNA of the CDR3: TGTGCCAGCTCCCAGGGCAGGTTGAGCACTGAAGCTTTCTTT.

This chain links TRBV6-2 or TRBV6-3 with TRBJ1-4; D possibly corresponds to TRBD1 (5 bases). CDR1 and CDR2 from the germline V gene are MNHEY and SVGEGT. V shed 3 bases and J shed 3 bases, with 8 bases lying between them. The CDR3 is made up of 14 amino acids. The CDR3 DNA reads TGTGCCAGCAGTTATCGGGGGGCTAATGAAAAACTGTTTTTT. It translates to CASSYRGANEKLFF.

This clone turned up a few times. The chain couples TRBV9 to TRBJ2-7; the D gene is possibly TRBD2 (6 bases). Trimming shortened V by 0 bases and J by 6 bases, and 19 bases separated the two germline ends. The length of the CDR3 is 16 residues. The germline gives CDR1 SGDLS, CDR2 YYNGEE. The DNA of the CDR3 is TGTGCCAGCAGCGTAGCTAAATGGGGGACTGGGGGCGAGCAGTACTTC. Its translation is CASSVAKWGTGGEQYF.

J is TRBJ1-2 and V is TRBV11-2; D is unclear. The CDR3 spans 12 residues. Germline CDR1 reads SGHAT; CDR2 reads FQNNGV. Trimming pared 4 bases from V and 6 bases from J, leaving 9 bases between. The CDR3 coding sequence is TGTGCCAGCAGCTCCCTGTCCGATGGCTACACCTTC. Translating gives CASSSLSDGYTF.

The chain joins TRBV14 to TRBJ2-7, with D possibly being TRBD1 (6 bases). V lost 1 base and J 3 bases, leaving 13 bases between the germline ends. Germline CDR1 SGHDN, CDR2 FVKESK. CDR3 size: 15 residues. DNA for the CDR3: TGTGCCAGCAGCCAAGCCGTGGGACAAGTCTACGAGCAGTACTTC. As protein: CASSQAVGQVYEQYF.

This sequence joins TRBV6-5 and TRBJ2-3; TRBD2 is a possible D gene (5 bases). This CDR3 spans 13 amino acids. The V gene's germline CDR1 is MNHEY and CDR2 SVGAGI. V was clipped by 6 bases and J by 8 bases, with 15 bases between them. CDR3: CASSLSGYGTQYF. The CDR3 coding sequence is TGTGCCAGCAGCCTTTCGGGGTACGGTACGCAGTATTTT.

The genes are TRBV6-2 or TRBV6-3 and TRBJ1-1, with a tentative D call TRBD1 (6 bases). Trimming cost V 2 bases and J 4 bases, with 11 bases left between them. Germline V CDR1 and CDR2: MNHEY, SVGEGT. The CDR3 consists of 14 residues. CDR3 sequence reads: CASSYGGSGTEAFF. The CDR3 nucleotides read TGTGCCAGCAGTTACGGGGGCTCAGGCACTGAAGCTTTCTTT.

The V gene is TRBV19, the J gene TRBJ2-7; TRBD2 agrees at 8 bases. Germline V gene data show CDR1 as LNHDA and CDR2 as SQIVND (reference sequence). Unmatched junction bases numbered 11, after V lost 7 bases and J lost 0 bases. The CDR3 covers 16 residues. As DNA, the CDR3 is TGTGCCAGTACCTCCTGCGGGGGGCGATCCTCCTACGAGCAGTACTTC. It yields the protein CASTSCGGRSSYEQYF. Combining the CDR3 with reference TRBV19 and TRBJ2-7 gives the whole variable domain DGGITQSPKYLFRKEGQNVTLSCEQNLNHDAMYWYRQDPGQGLRLIYYSQIVNDFQKGDIAEGYSVSREKKESFPLTVTSAQKNPTAFYLCASTSCGGRSSYEQYFGPGTRLTVT.

The gene calls are TRBV2 and TRBJ2-3; 7 positions match TRBD2. The CDR3 has 12 amino acids. CDR1 is SNHLY, CDR2 FYNNEI, per germline. V trimming: 7 bases; J trimming: 5 bases; junction bases outside the gene matches: 3. CDR3 protein: CASKLAGDTQYF. CDR3 sequence (DNA): TGTGCCAGCAAATTAGCGGGAGATACGCAGTATTTT.

The chain is built from TRBV2 and TRBJ1-5; perhaps TRBD1 as D (6 bases). V was cut by 6 bases and J by 2 bases, with 11 bases left in between. Germline V gene data show CDR1 as SNHLY and CDR2 as FYNNEI. The CDR3 spans 14 residues. The DNA for the CDR3 is TGTGCCAGCAGCTCCACAGGGCGCAATCAGCCCCAGCATTTT. It translates to CASSSTGRNQPQHF.

The chain recombines TRBV11-2 with TRBJ2-1; the match to TRBD2 covers 11 bases. Germline-derived CDR1 and CDR2 are SGHAT and FQNNGV. CDR3 length equals 16 residues. V lost 5 bases to trimming and J lost 7 bases; unmatched junction nucleotides: 10. The CDR3 nucleotides read TGTGCCAGCAGCCCAGGAGTTCTAGCGGGAGGAAATGAGCAGTTCTTC. Its translation is CASSPGVLAGGNEQFF.

The V and J genes are TRBV5-1 and TRBJ1-2; 9 nucleotides match TRBD1. There are 16 residues in the CDR3. Germline assignment: CDR1 SGHRS and CDR2 YFSETQ. V dropped 2 bases and J dropped 4; count of bases not matched to a gene: 9. CDR3 in DNA: TGCGCCAGCAGCTTAACACAGGGGGCAGAGGTCTATGGCTACACCTTC. It translates to CASSLTQGAEVYGYTF.

The V and J genes are TRBV7-8 and TRBJ1-3, with 9 positions matching TRBD1. The CDR3 spans 14 residues. V lost 4 bases to trimming and J lost 2 bases; unmatched junction nucleotides: 0. The germline CDR1 and CDR2 sequences are SGHVS and FQNEAQ. The CDR3 coding sequence is TGTGCCAGCAGCTGGGACAGGGCTGGAAACACCATATATTTT. Translation: CASSWDRAGNTIYF.

The genes are TRBV4-1 and TRBJ2-1, with 10 nucleotides matching TRBD1. Germline values: CDR1 MGHRA, CDR2 YSYEKL. The CDR3 length is 17 residues. With 4 bases clipped from V and 9 bases from J, the junction kept 15 bases outside the gene matches. DNA of the CDR3: TGCGCCAGCAGCCCCCCCCGGAGACAGGGGGCAAGGGGTGAGCAGTTCTTC. Protein sequence: CASSPPRRQGARGEQFF.

The chain is built from TRBV29-1 and TRBJ1-4; TRBD1 agrees at 7 bases. This CDR3 has 13 amino acids. V lost 4 bases to trimming and J lost 8 bases; unmatched junction nucleotides: 7. The V gene's germline CDR1 is SQVTM and CDR2 ANQGSEA. This CDR3 reads CSVGRGFGEKLFF. The CDR3, as DNA: TGCAGCGTTGGCAGGGGGTTTGGCGAAAAACTGTTTTTT.

The chain has TRBV2 and TRBJ1-6; a possible D gene is TRBD1 (5 bases). The CDR3 sequence is 13 residues long. V was pared by 4 bases and J by 8 bases, with 9 bases between. Germline CDR1 reads SNHLY; CDR2 reads FYNNEI. The CDR3 DNA reads as TGTGCCAGCAGTGGAGAAGGGGATTCACCCCTCCACTTT. It yields the protein CASSGEGDSPLHF.

The V call is TRBV27, the J call TRBJ1-2; D gene ambiguous. CDR3 length: 15 residues. Germline V gives CDR1 MNHEY, CDR2 SMNVEV (reference sequence). With 0 bases removed from V and 3 bases from J, the gap between germline ends came to 11 bases. This CDR3 is CASSLSRGHDYGYTF. CDR3 bases: TGTGCCAGCAGTTTATCGAGAGGGCACGACTATGGCTACACCTTC.

This chain's CDR3 is CATSDFRLAGGSNTDTQYF. In DNA, the CDR3 is TGTGCCACCAGTGATTTTCGGCTAGCGGGGGGAAGTAACACAGATACGCAGTATTTT. The chain couples TRBV24-1 to TRBJ2-3; 11 bases are a match to TRBD2. Germline assignment: CDR1 KGHDR and CDR2 SFDVKD. This CDR3 region has 19 residues. V gave up 1 base and J gave up 2 bases; unmatched junction bases: 10.

This chain uses TRBV28 with TRBJ1-1; tentatively, D is TRBD1 (5 bases). CDR3 size: 15 residues. Germline-derived CDR1 and CDR2 are MDHEN and SYDVKM. V lost 6 bases to trimming and J lost 6 bases, with 20 bases between them. The CDR3 coding sequence is TGTGCCAGCAGCCCTCAGGGAAAGGGTGGATCTGAAGCTTTCTTT. Translated, it gives CASSPQGKGGSEAFF. The full variable domain, its missing parts supplied by reference TRBV28 and TRBJ1-1, is DVKVTQSSRYLVKRTGEKVFLECVQDMDHENMFWYRQDPGLGLRLIYFSYDVKMKEKGDIPEGYSVSREKKERFSLILESASTNQTSMYLCASSPQGKGGSEAFFGQGTRLTVV.

The J gene is TRBJ2-1, the V gene TRBV3-1 (or the pseudogene TRBV3-2); TRBD2 agrees at 9 bases. The CDR3 consists of 16 residues. Germline CDR1 LGHDT, CDR2 YNNKEL (reference sequence). The trim removed 1 base at V and 8 bases at J, leaving 9 bases unmatched. CDR3 nucleotide sequence: TGTGCCAGCAGCCAAGGGCGGGGCGCGGGAGGGCATGAGCAGTTCTTC. Translated, it gives CASSQGRGAGGHEQFF.

The rearrangement uses TRBV9 and TRBJ2-3; 8 nucleotides line up with TRBD2. V was clipped by 3 bases and J by 3 bases; unmatched bases: 6. Germline values: CDR1 SGDLS, CDR2 YYNGEE. The CDR3 contains 15 residues. CDR3 in DNA: TGTGCCAGCAGCGCCGGGACTAGTTGGACAGATACGCAGTATTTT. Translation gives CASSAGTSWTDTQYF.

The chain uses TRBV4-3 and TRBJ1-1, with no clear D. CDR3 size: 13 residues. V was shortened by 1 base and J by 8 bases, with 11 bases between the two germline ends. Germline assignment: CDR1 LGHNA and CDR2 YSLEER. CDR3 in DNA: TGCGCCAGCAGCCAAGGTAGATCGGTGGAAGCTTTCTTT. Translating it yields CASSQGRSVEAFF.

The V gene is TRBV9, the J gene TRBJ2-2; 7 bases align to TRBD1. CDR3 length: 14 amino acids. V was clipped by 4 bases and J by 6 bases; unmatched bases: 6. CDR1 SGDLS and CDR2 YYNGEE come from the germline V gene. The CDR3 here is CASSRTGVAGELFF. DNA of the CDR3: TGTGCCAGCAGCAGAACAGGGGTCGCCGGGGAGCTGTTTTTT.

This sequence joins TRBV9 and TRBJ2-2, with no clear D. Germline lookup yields CDR1 SGDLS and CDR2 YYNGEE. The ends were cut back, 3 bases at V and 5 bases at J, with 8 bases in the middle. The CDR3 is made up of 13 amino acids. CDR3 sequence: CASSAMSTGELFF. As DNA, the CDR3 is TGTGCCAGCAGCGCTATGAGTACCGGGGAGCTGTTTTTT. Drawing the rest from reference TRBV9 and TRBJ2-2, the complete variable domain is DSGVTQTPKHLITATGQRVTLRCSPRSGDLSVYWYQQSLDQGLQFLIQYYNGEERAKGNILERFSAQQFPDLHSELNLSSLELGDSALYFCASSAMSTGELFFGEGSRLTVL.

This clone occurred once. The CDR3: CASSPDRGRAGYTF. CDR3 DNA: TGCGCCAGCAGCCCCGACAGGGGAAGGGCTGGCTACACCTTC. V and J are TRBV4-3 and TRBJ1-2; 8 bases match TRBD1. V lost 4 bases, J lost 7 bases, and 8 bases stayed unmatched. Germline lookup yields CDR1 LGHNA and CDR2 YSLEER. The CDR3 has 14 residues.

This chain uses TRBV6-2 or TRBV6-3 with TRBJ1-5; D is undetermined. Germline V gene sequence: CDR1 MNHEY, CDR2 SVGEGT. V lost 3 bases, J lost 1 base, and 10 bases lay in between. CDR3 size: 15 residues. As DNA, the CDR3 is TGTGCCAGCAGTTATCCCGGGGTGAGCAATCAGCCCCAGCATTTT. Translating it yields CASSYPGVSNQPQHF.

The V call is TRBV4-2, the J call TRBJ1-4; D possibly corresponds to TRBD1 (6 bases). Germline values: CDR1 LGHNA, CDR2 YNFKEQ. Trimming cost V 0 bases and J 8 bases, with 16 bases left between them. The CDR3 spans 16 residues. CDR3 sequence reads: CASSQDMQQGREKLFF. As DNA, the CDR3 is TGTGCCAGCAGCCAAGATATGCAACAGGGTAGAGAAAAACTGTTTTTT.

This rearrangement joins TRBV2 to TRBJ2-5; 7 bases fit TRBD1. This CDR3 is built from 14 residues. In germline, CDR1 is SNHLY, CDR2 FYNNEI. V was clipped by 7 bases and J by 4 bases; unmatched bases: 9. The DNA of the CDR3 is TGTGCCAGCAACGCACAGGGGCTCTCAGAGACCCAGTACTTC. It yields the protein CASNAQGLSETQYF.

This clone was seen only once. This chain links TRBV30 with TRBJ1-2; 10 bases agree with TRBD1. V dropped 3 bases and J dropped 5; count of bases not matched to a gene: 6. The CDR3 has 14 amino acids. CDR1 is GTSNPN and CDR2 is SVGIG in the germline V gene (reference sequence). This CDR3 reads CAWSFRDRGYGYTF. The CDR3 region has the DNA TGTGCCTGGAGCTTCCGGGACAGGGGATATGGCTACACCTTC. Combining the CDR3 with reference TRBV30 and TRBJ1-2 gives the whole variable domain SQTIHQWPATLVQPVGSPLSLECTVEGTSNPNLYWYRQAAGRGLQLLFYSVGIGQISSEVPQNLSASRPQDRQFILSSKKLLLSDSGFYLCAWSFRDRGYGYTFGSGTRLTVV.

The rearrangement uses TRBV25-1 and TRBJ2-1, with 8 bases fitting TRBD1. Germline V gene data show CDR1 as MGHDK and CDR2 as SYGVNS. CDR3 length equals 17 residues. V shed 5 bases and J 5 bases; nucleotides not matched to a gene: 14. The CDR3 nucleotides are TGTGCCAGCAGTCTTCCCAACGGACAGGGAAGGGACAATGAGCAGTTCTTC. Encoded protein: CASSLPNGQGRDNEQFF. The entire variable domain, with the rest obtained from reference TRBV25-1 and TRBJ2-1, is as follows: EADIYQTPRYLVIGTGKKITLECSQTMGHDKMYWYQQDPGMELHLIHYSYGVNSTEKGDLSSESTVSRIRTEHFPLTLESARPSHTSQYLCASSLPNGQGRDNEQFFGPGTRLTVL.